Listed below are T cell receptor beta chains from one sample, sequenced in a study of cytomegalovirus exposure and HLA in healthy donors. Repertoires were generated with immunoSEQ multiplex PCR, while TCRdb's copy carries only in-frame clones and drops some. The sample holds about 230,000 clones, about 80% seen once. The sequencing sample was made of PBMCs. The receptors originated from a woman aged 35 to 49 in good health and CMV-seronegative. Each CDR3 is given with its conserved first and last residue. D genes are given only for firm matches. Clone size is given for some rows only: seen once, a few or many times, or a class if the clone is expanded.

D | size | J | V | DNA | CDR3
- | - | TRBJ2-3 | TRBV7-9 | TGTGCCAGCAGCCAGAGGGAGCGAAGCACAGATACGCAGTATTTT | CASSQRERSTDTQYF
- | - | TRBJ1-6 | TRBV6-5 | TGTGCCAGCAGTTATGGGGGGGGTGATAATTCACCCCTCCACTTT | CASSYGGGDNSPLHF
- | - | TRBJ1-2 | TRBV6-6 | TGTGCCAGCAGTTTCCGAGGTGCTCACACCTTC | CASSFRGAHTF
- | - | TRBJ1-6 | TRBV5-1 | TGCGCCAGCAGCCTGAGGACACCCTGGGATTCACCCCTCCACTTT | CASSLRTPWDSPLHF
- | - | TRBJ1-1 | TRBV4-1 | TGCGCCAGCAGCCCCCCGACAGATTATCTTATGAACACTGAAGCTTTCTTT | CASSPPTDYLMNTEAFF
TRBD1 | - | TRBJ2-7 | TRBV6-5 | TGTGCCAGCAGTTACGGAGACCCAGGGGGTTACGAGCAGTACTTC | CASSYGDPGGYEQYF
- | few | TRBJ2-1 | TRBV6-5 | TGTGCCAGCAGTTACGGCCCGTTTGGTGAGCAGTTCTTC | CASSYGPFGEQFF
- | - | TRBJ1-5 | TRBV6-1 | TGTGCCAGCAGCGCCAATACAGGGTATAGTCAGCCCCAGCATTTT | CASSANTGYSQPQHF
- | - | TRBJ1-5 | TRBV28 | TGTGCCAGCAGATATGTAAGGGGCGGGGTAGGCAATCAGCCCCAGCATTTT | CASRYVRGGVGNQPQHF
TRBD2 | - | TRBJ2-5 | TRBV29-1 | TGCAGCGTGGTACTAGCGGGGGGTACAGAGACCCAGTACTTC | CSVVLAGGTETQYF
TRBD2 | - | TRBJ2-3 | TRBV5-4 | TGTGCCAGCAGCCCTCGGACTAGCGGGGGAGGGGATACGCAGTATTTT | CASSPRTSGGGDTQYF
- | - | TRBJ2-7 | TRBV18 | TGTGCCAGCTCACTCCCTGGGAGCTCCTACGAGCAGTACTTC | CASSLPGSSYEQYF
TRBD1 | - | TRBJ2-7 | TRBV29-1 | TGCAGCGTGGCCGGGACAGGGTCCTCCGAGCAGTACTTC | CSVAGTGSSEQYF
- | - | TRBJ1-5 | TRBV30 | TGTGCCTGGAGTTTTACGGGGGGGGCTCAGCCCCAGCATTTT | CAWSFTGGAQPQHF
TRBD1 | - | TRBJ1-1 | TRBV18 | TGTGCCAGCTCACCCGGGACAGATCTTACCCTCCGGTTT | CASSPGTDLTLRF
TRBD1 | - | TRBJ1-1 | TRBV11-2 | TGTGCCAGCAGCTTAAATGAAGGGCAGGGGGCGCCTGAAGCTTTCTTT | CASSLNEGQGAPEAFF
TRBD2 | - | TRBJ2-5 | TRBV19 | TGTGCCAGTAGTATAGTCTCAGGGAGGGCTGAGACCCAGTACTTC | CASSIVSGRAETQYF
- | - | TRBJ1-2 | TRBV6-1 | TGTGCCAGCAGTGAAGAAGGACAGACCTATGGCTACACCTTC | CASSEEGQTYGYTF
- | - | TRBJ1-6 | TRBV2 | TGTGCCAGCAGTGAACAGGGGCCCAATTCACCCCTCCACTTT | CASSEQGPNSPLHF
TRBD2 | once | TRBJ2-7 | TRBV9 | TGTGCCAGCAGCGTAGGGGCCAGCGGGGGGGCTAGCGAGCAGTACTTC | CASSVGASGGASEQYF
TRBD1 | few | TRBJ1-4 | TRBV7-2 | TGTGCCAGCAGCACGCTGGACAGGGGTGATGAAAAACTGTTTTTT | CASSTLDRGDEKLFF
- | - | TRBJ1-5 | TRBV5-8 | TGTGCCAGCAGCCCCGGAGAGGTTAGCAATCAGCCCCAGCATTTT | CASSPGEVSNQPQHF
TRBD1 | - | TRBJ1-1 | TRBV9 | TGTGCCAGCAGCCCGAAGGGACAGGACGGGAACACTGAAGCTTTCTTT | CASSPKGQDGNTEAFF
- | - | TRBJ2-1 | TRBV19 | TGTGCCAGTATTAACAGGGTCCATGAGCAGTTCTTC | CASINRVHEQFF
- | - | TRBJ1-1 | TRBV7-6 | TGTGCCAGCAGCTTATTGGGAGGGACTGAAGCTTTCTTT | CASSLLGGTEAFF
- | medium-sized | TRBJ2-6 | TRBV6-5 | TGTGCCACCCAGGCCTCTGGGGCCAACGTCCTGACTTTC | CATQASGANVLTF
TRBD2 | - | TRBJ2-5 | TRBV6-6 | TGTGCCAGCAGTTCACAAGCGGGGGGGCAAGAGACCCAGTACTTC | CASSSQAGGQETQYF
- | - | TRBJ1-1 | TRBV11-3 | TGTGCCAGCAGCTTGGCAGGGGAAAACACTGAAGCTTTCTTT | CASSLAGENTEAFF
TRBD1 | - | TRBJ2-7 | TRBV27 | TGTGCCAGCAGTTCGGGGACAGGGGGCTTCTACGAGCAGTACTTC | CASSSGTGGFYEQYF
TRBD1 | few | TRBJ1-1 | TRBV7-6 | TGTGCCAGCAGCCGTGGACAGGCAAACACTGAAGCTTTCTTT | CASSRGQANTEAFF
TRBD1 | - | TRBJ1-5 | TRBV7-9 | TGTGCCAGCAGCTTGGGCGCACAGGGGAGCAATCAGCCCCAGCATTTT | CASSLGAQGSNQPQHF
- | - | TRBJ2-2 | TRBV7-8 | TGTGCCAGCAGCTTAATGGTCTCGGCGAACACCGGGGAGCTGTTTTTT | CASSLMVSANTGELFF
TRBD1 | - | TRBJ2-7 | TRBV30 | TGTGCCTGGTCCTCGAAAGACAGGGGGTACGAGCAGTACTTC | CAWSSKDRGYEQYF
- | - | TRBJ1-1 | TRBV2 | TGTGCCAGGGGGACACCTACACCCTCGGGCACTGAAGCTTTCTTT | CARGTPTPSGTEAFF
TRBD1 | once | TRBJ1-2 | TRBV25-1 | TGTGCCAGCAGTGAAGAGGACAGGGGAGTGAGAGGCTACACCTTC | CASSEEDRGVRGYTF
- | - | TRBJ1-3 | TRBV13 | TGTGCCAGCAGCTACAGGGACTCTGGAAACACCATATATTTT | CASSYRDSGNTIYF
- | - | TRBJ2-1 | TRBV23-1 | TGCGCCAGCAGTCAATTACCAGGCATTGAGCAGTTCTTC | CASSQLPGIEQFF
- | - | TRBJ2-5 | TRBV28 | TGTGCCAGCAGTTCGACAGGGGAGCGGGGGGTGGAGACCCAGTACTTC | CASSSTGERGVETQYF
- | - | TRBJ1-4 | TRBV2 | TGTGCCAGCAATCGGGAGGGAAGATACGAAAAACTGTTTTTT | CASNREGRYEKLFF
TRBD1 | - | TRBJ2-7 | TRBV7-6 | TGTGCCAGCAGCCCCGGGACAGGGTCTATCAACGAGCAGTACTTC | CASSPGTGSINEQYF
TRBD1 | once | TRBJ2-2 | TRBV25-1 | TGTGCCAGCAGAAGGACAGGGTCCAACACCGGGGAGCTGTTTTTT | CASRRTGSNTGELFF
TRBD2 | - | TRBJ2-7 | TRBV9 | TGTGCCAGCAGCGAACGGGGGGGTATGGAGCAGTACTTC | CASSERGGMEQYF